Listed here is a single T cell receptor (beta chain). No antigen is known for it. This entry belongs to a study of shared clonotypes between healthy human individuals. The study, taken as a whole, reports: Relative to memory subsets, naive subsets generally showed larger estimated richness. It was observed that 5% to 6% of naive CD4 clonotypes were shared across a handful of donors.

Those who donated were healthy HIV-negative adults, with no recent acute infections or vaccinations reported. Produced via immunoSEQ multiplex PCR; TCRdb's table is partial and in-frame only. The sample consists of around 690,000 clones, roughly 87% of them appearing once. The CDR3 spans 14 residues. The germline V and J ends were trimmed by 8 bases and 5 bases, with 19 bases remaining between them. The V gene's germline CDR1 is LNHDA and CDR2 SQIVND (reference sequence). The chain has TRBV19 and TRBJ2-7; D tentatively reads TRBD1 or TRBD2 (6 bases each). This receptor was identified in a man younger than 35 in good health. Some clones in this sample may be carry-over from other donors' samples. The sample was memory CD8+ T cells from PBMCs. The subset is: CD45RO+ cells pooled with CCR7-negative TemRA cells. The CDR3 DNA is TGTGCCAGTCAAGTGGGGGGCAGGTTCCACGAGCAGTACTTC. This gives the protein CASQVGGRFHEQYF. Drawing the rest from reference TRBV19 and TRBJ2-7, the complete variable domain is DGGITQSPKYLFRKEGQNVTLSCEQNLNHDAMYWYRQDPGQGLRLIYYSQIVNDFQKGDIAEGYSVSREKKESFPLTVTSAQKNPTAFYLCASQVGGRFHEQYFGPGTRLTVT.